This entry lists 28 T cell receptor beta chains sequenced from one sample in a study of T cells after yellow fever vaccination. MiXCR was run by TCRdb on the 5' RACE reads, yielding one entry per CDR3 protein. The sample has about 320,000 distinct CDR3 sequences, approximately 12% seen once. The sample in question was CD4+ T cells sorted from PBMCs, obtained 15 days after the yellow fever booster vaccination. The receptors derive from a young man who received the YFV17D yellow fever vaccine.

This clonotype was observed a handful of times. The chain is built from TRBV20-1 and TRBJ2-5; TRBD2 matches at 9 bases. The CDR3 contains 13 residues. Germline assignment: CDR1 DFQATT and CDR2 SNEGSKA (reference sequence). Trimming at V came to 5 bases and at J to 4 bases, leaving 5 bases not matched to a gene. This CDR3 is CSAGPSGVETQYF. CDR3 in DNA: TGCAGTGCTGGGCCTAGCGGGGTAGAGACCCAGTACTTC.

This clonotype has more than one count but fewer than ten. The V call is TRBV12-5, the J call TRBJ2-7; D is undetermined. From germline, CDR1 is LGHNT and CDR2 FRNRAP. The length of the CDR3 is 12 residues. With 4 bases removed from V and 6 bases from J, the gap between germline ends came to 10 bases. The CDR3 nucleotides read TGTGCTAGTGGTTCCCTGACGGGCGAGCAGTACTTC. Translation gives CASGSLTGEQYF.

This clonotype has a handful of counts. The chain links TRBV6-1 to TRBJ2-1; 11 nucleotides align to TRBD2. CDR3 length: 18 amino acids. Germline V gives CDR1 MNHNS, CDR2 SASEGT. With 2 bases clipped from V and 2 bases from J, the junction kept 8 bases outside the gene matches. CDR3 protein: CASSELAGGAPPYNEQFF. CDR3 nucleotides: TGTGCCAGCAGTGAACTAGCGGGGGGTGCCCCCCCCTACAATGAGCAGTTCTTC.

This sequence joins TRBV5-1 and TRBJ1-1, with a tentative D call TRBD1 (5 bases). Trimming removed 0 bases from V and 7 bases from J, with 10 bases in between. Germline loops: CDR1 SGHRS, CDR2 YFSETQ. There are 13 residues in the CDR3. CDR3 DNA sequence: TGCGCCAGCAGCTTGGACCGGGACCTTGAAGCTTTCTTT. Amino acids: CASSLDRDLEAFF.

This clonotype was recorded at least ten times. The genes are TRBV2 and TRBJ2-1, with D unresolved. V was cut by 8 bases and J by 10 bases, with 12 bases left in between. CDR3 length: 11 residues. Germline CDR1 SNHLY, CDR2 FYNNEI. The CDR3 DNA sequence: TGTGCCAGCGCGCCCGTTCGGGAGCAGTTCTTC. It yields the protein CASAPVREQFF.

This chain connects TRBV21-1 to TRBJ2-4; the table's D call, TRBD2, has no DNA check behind it. TRBV21-1 is a pseudogene locus. There are 21 residues in the CDR3. CDR3 DNA sequence: TGTGCCAGCAGCAAGGAGAGACGGGGCCCGAGGGAGGACCTAGCCAAAAACATTCAGTACTTC. Translation gives CASSKERRGPREDLAKNIQYF.

This clonotype has ten or more counts. The V gene is TRBV9, the J gene TRBJ2-3; D ambiguous. V lost 4 bases to trimming and J lost 2 bases, with 11 bases between them. The CDR3 is 14 amino acids. Germline CDR1 reads SGDLS; CDR2 reads YYNGEE. The chain's CDR3 is CASSSRTVTDTQYF. CDR3 DNA sequence: TGTGCCAGCAGCTCCCGGACGGTCACAGATACGCAGTATTTT.

This clonotype has only a few counts. V usage is TRBV25-1 and J usage is TRBJ2-7, with D perhaps TRBD1 or TRBD2 (6 bases each). The CDR3 has 13 residues. Trimming stripped 7 bases from V and 6 bases from J, with 16 bases between. Germline V lookup: CDR1 MGHDK, CDR2 SYGVNS. CDR3 sequence (DNA): TGTGCCAGCATTGGGACGGGGGCCGGCGAGCAGTACTTC. Its protein is CASIGTGAGEQYF.

This clonotype was observed a handful of times. V is TRBV7-9 and J is TRBJ2-2, with a possible D match to TRBD1 (5 bases). The germline V gene encodes CDR1 SEHNR and CDR2 FQNEAQ (reference sequence). Trimming left V 5 bases short and J 0 bases short, with 16 bases between. The CDR3 has 17 residues. The CDR3 sequence: CASSAARQLANTGELFF. The CDR3 DNA follows: TGTGCCAGCAGCGCAGCGCGACAGCTAGCGAACACCGGGGAGCTGTTTTTT.

V is TRBV18 and J is TRBJ1-5; maybe TRBD1 (6 bases). The V and J ends lost 5 bases and 5 bases respectively, with 16 bases between them. The germline CDR1 and CDR2 sequences are KGHSH and LQKENI. The CDR3 totals 15 residues. In DNA form, the CDR3 reads TGTGCCAGCTCAAGTCAGGGGCAGAATCATCAGCCCCAGCATTTT. Protein: CASSSQGQNHQPQHF.

This clonotype was counted many times. The chain combines TRBV9 with TRBJ2-5; possibly TRBD2 for D (6 bases). Trimming cost V 10 bases and J 1 base, with 11 bases left between them. Germline V gene data show CDR1 as SGDLS and CDR2 as YYNGEE. This CDR3 spans 12 amino acids. In DNA, the CDR3 is TGTGCCTCGGGACTGGGCCAAGAGACCCAGTACTTC. Protein product: CASGLGQETQYF.

The V call is TRBV6-5, the J call TRBJ2-5, with 12 positions matching TRBD1. The V gene end was trimmed by 6 bases and the J gene end by 5 bases; junction bases not matched to a gene: 4. Germline loops: CDR1 MNHEY, CDR2 SVGAGI. The CDR3 is made up of 14 amino acids. The CDR3 nucleotides are TGTGCCAGCAGGAGGGACAGGGGGCGGGAGACCCAGTACTTC. Amino acids: CASRRDRGRETQYF.

This clonotype has just a few counts. The genes are TRBV4-1 and TRBJ2-1, with 11 positions matching TRBD2. J lost 8 bases, V lost 1 base, and 13 bases had no gene match. CDR1 is MGHRA and CDR2 is YSYEKL in the germline V gene. CDR3 length: 18 amino acids. The CDR3 is CASSQGRLAGGQSHEQFF. For the CDR3, the DNA is TGCGCCAGCAGCCAAGGGAGATTAGCGGGGGGGCAGAGCCATGAGCAGTTCTTC.

This clonotype was counted many times. The chain employs TRBV9 and TRBJ1-5, with D unclear. V lost 5 bases and J lost 3, with 9 bases in between. CDR1 is SGDLS and CDR2 is YYNGEE in the germline V gene. The CDR3 runs to 13 residues. DNA of the CDR3: TGTGCCAGCAGTATTATGCCCAATCAGCCCCAGCATTTT. It codes for CASSIMPNQPQHF.

This sequence joins TRBV7-2 and TRBJ2-7; unclear D gene. The V and J ends lost 5 bases and 7 bases respectively, with 15 bases between them. Germline lookup yields CDR1 SGHTA and CDR2 FQGNSA. The CDR3 totals 13 residues. CDR3 bases: TGTGCCAGCAGCCAGAACGGGTTCAGGGAGCAGTACGTC. Translated: CASSQNGFREQYV.

In this sample, this clonotype turned up a few times. The rearrangement joins TRBV2 to TRBJ2-3; D tentatively reads TRBD1 or TRBD2 (5 bases each). CDR3 size: 16 residues. CDR1 is SNHLY and CDR2 is FYNNEI in the germline V gene. The ends were cut back, 9 bases at V and 2 bases at J, with 21 bases in the middle. The CDR3 DNA follows: TGTGCCAGTAGAGACCTATCCGGGACCTACACAGATACGCAGTATTTT. As protein: CASRDLSGTYTDTQYF.

This clonotype appeared a few times. The chain links TRBV3-1 to TRBJ2-2, with D tentatively TRBD2 (5 bases). Trimming removed 3 bases at V and 7 bases at J, with 9 bases between. Germline V CDR1 and CDR2: LGHDT, YNNKEL (reference sequence). The CDR3 loop spans 13 amino acids. The CDR3 loop reads CASSHRAGGELFF. The DNA for the CDR3 is TGTGCCAGCAGCCATAGGGCGGGCGGGGAGCTGTTTTTT.

The V and J genes are TRBV12-3 or TRBV12-4 and TRBJ1-3; D is uncertain. This CDR3 has 15 residues. Trimming took off 1 base at V and 0 bases at J, with 7 bases between the two ends. The CDR3 coding sequence is TGTGCCAGCAGTTTAGACACGAACTCTGGAAACACCATATATTTT. This sequence encodes CASSLDTNSGNTIYF.

This clonotype was counted ten times or more. This chain joins TRBV7-2 and TRBJ1-6; D may be TRBD1 (5 bases). Per germline, CDR1 SGHTA and CDR2 FQGNSA. CDR3 size: 14 residues. V was trimmed by 1 base and J by 6 bases, leaving 7 bases between them. CDR3: CASSLGQTNSPLHF. The CDR3 nucleotides are TGTGCCAGCAGCTTAGGACAGACTAATTCACCCCTCCACTTT.

There are a few counts of this clonotype. The genes are TRBV12-3 or TRBV12-4 and TRBJ2-5; 9 bases are a match to TRBD1. The V segment lost 5 bases and the J segment 0 bases; nucleotides outside the gene matches: 7. CDR3 length equals 16 residues. CDR3 nucleotide sequence: TGTGCCAGCAGTCTCGGGACAGGGCTCTACCAAGAGACCCAGTACTTC. Its translation is CASSLGTGLYQETQYF.

DNA for the CDR3: TGTGCCTGGAGACGCTACAATGAGCAGTTCTTC. Translation gives CAWRRYNEQFF. The chain joins TRBV30 to TRBJ2-1; D is uncertain. This CDR3 is built from 11 residues. The germline V gene encodes CDR1 GTSNPN and CDR2 SVGIG (reference sequence). V was pared by 3 bases and J by 3 bases, with 3 bases between.

Only a few counts were recorded for this clonotype. The chain joins TRBV20-1 to TRBJ2-3; D gene unclear. Germline V CDR1 and CDR2: DFQATT, SNEGSKA (reference sequence). This CDR3 has 12 residues. Trimming took off 3 bases at V and 7 bases at J, with 11 bases between the two ends. The CDR3 loop reads CSARTLYHTQYF. The CDR3 nucleotides read TGCAGTGCTAGGACTCTTTATCATACGCAGTATTTT.

This clonotype was recorded a few times. This chain links TRBV10-3 with TRBJ2-5, with D possibly being TRBD1 (6 bases). This CDR3 has 14 residues. Germline V gene sequence: CDR1 ENHRY, CDR2 SYGVKD. Trimming took 2 bases from V and 1 from J, leaving 8 bases between them. The CDR3 DNA sequence: TGTGCCATCAGTGAGGGGGGCGGCCAAGAGACCCAGTACTTC. Its translation is CAISEGGGQETQYF.

This clonotype has a count of ten or more. J is TRBJ2-5 and V is TRBV9, with D perhaps TRBD1 or TRBD2 (5 bases each). Trimming took 3 bases from V and 5 from J, leaving 14 bases between them. Germline V gene lookup returns CDR1 SGDLS and CDR2 YYNGEE. CDR3 size: 14 residues. The CDR3: CASSAPGTSETQYF. The CDR3 nucleotides are TGTGCCAGCAGCGCCCCCGGGACCTCGGAGACCCAGTACTTC.

V gene TRBV6-6 combines with J gene TRBJ1-1; TRBD1 agrees at 8 bases. The V gene's germline CDR1 is MNHNY and CDR2 SVGAGI (reference sequence). The junction had 3 bases not matched to a gene; V was cut back by 5 bases and J by 4 bases. The CDR3 is 13 residues long. The CDR3 protein is CASSTGGLTEAFF. The CDR3 DNA follows: TGTGCCAGCAGTACAGGGGGGCTCACTGAAGCTTTCTTT.

As regards this clonotype: At one of its ends the junction is not consistent with the germline gene, which may arise from a read error. V is TRBV20-1 and J is TRBJ2-7; 10 bases agree with TRBD2. The CDR3 is 13 amino acids. Germline values: CDR1 DFQATT, CDR2 SNEGSKA (reference sequence). In DNA form, the CDR3 reads TGCAGGGCAGTGACTAGCGGGTCCTCCGAGCAGTACTTC. Its protein product is CRAVTSGSSEQYF.

In this sample, this clonotype turned up many times. The chain combines TRBV2 with TRBJ1-5; D may be TRBD1 (6 bases). Trimming took 6 bases from V and 1 from J, leaving 10 bases between them. This CDR3 contains 14 residues. CDR1 is SNHLY, CDR2 FYNNEI, per germline. This chain's CDR3 is CASRRGGSNQPQHF. The CDR3 nucleotides are TGTGCCAGCAGGAGGGGGGGAAGCAATCAGCCCCAGCATTTT. The whole variable domain, remainder taken from reference TRBV2 and TRBJ1-5, is EPEVTQTPSHQVTQMGQEVILRCVPISNHLYFYWYRQILGQKVEFLVSFYNNEISEKSEIFDDQFSVERPDGSNFTLKIRSTKLEDSAMYFCASRRGGSNQPQHFGDGTRLSIL.

There are a few counts of this clonotype. The rearrangement uses TRBV7-2 and TRBJ2-7, with TRBD2 identical over 11 bases. V shed 5 bases, J shed 2 bases, and the junction held 5 bases outside the gene matches. This CDR3 spans 15 amino acids. CDR1 and CDR2 from the germline V gene are SGHTA and FQGNSA. In DNA form, the CDR3 reads TGTGCCAGCAGCGATCCTAGCGGGGGGACCTACGAGCAGTACGTC. It yields the protein CASSDPSGGTYEQYV.